Each of the 21 T cell receptor beta chains below was sequenced from the same sample in a study of blood T cell repertoires in COVID-19. Data came from immunoSEQ multiplex PCR; TCRdb stores just in-frame clones and leaves some out. Of fewer than 250,000 clones in the sample, 84% were seen once. Material: peripheral blood. The receptors originated from a man in his forties or fifties with acute or convalescent COVID-19.

The V gene is TRBV6-1, the J gene TRBJ2-7, with D possibly TRBD2 on 5 matching bases. The CDR3 is made up of 16 amino acids. The ends were cut back, 1 base at V and 3 bases at J, with 16 bases in the middle. Germline loops: CDR1 MNHNS, CDR2 SASEGT. This CDR3 is CASSEGAGEPLYEQYF. The CDR3 region has the DNA TGTGCCAGCAGTGAAGGCGCCGGGGAACCCCTCTACGAGCAGTACTTC.

The chain employs TRBV25-1 and TRBJ1-1; D possibly corresponds to TRBD1 (5 bases). V was pared by 7 bases and J by 5 bases, with 14 bases between. Germline values: CDR1 MGHDK, CDR2 SYGVNS. This CDR3 has 13 residues. CDR3 loop: CASNPRGTTEAFF. CDR3 bases: TGTGCCAGCAACCCCCGGGGGACGACTGAAGCTTTCTTT.

The chain is built from TRBV24-1 and TRBJ2-1, with 8 bases matching TRBD2. CDR1 is KGHDR and CDR2 is SFDVKD in the germline V gene. Trimming cost V 1 base and J 6 bases; bases outside gene matches: 4. The CDR3 totals 15 residues. CDR3 nucleotide sequence: TGTGCCACCAGTGATTTTGGGACTAGTACCAATGAGCAGTTCTTC. Its protein is CATSDFGTSTNEQFF.

The chain combines TRBV11-2 with TRBJ1-1; D is possibly TRBD1 (6 bases). Germline assignment: CDR1 SGHAT and CDR2 FQNNGV. CDR3 length: 13 residues. V was pared by 9 bases and J by 5 bases, with 16 bases between. The CDR3 coding sequence is TGTGCCAGTACCCGAGGGAGGGGGACTGAAGCTTTCTTT. This codes for CASTRGRGTEAFF. The full variable domain, rest sourced from reference TRBV11-2 and TRBJ1-1, is EAGVAQSPRYKIIEKRQSVAFWCNPISGHATLYWYQQILGQGPKLLIQFQNNGVVDDSQLPKDRFSAERLKGVDSTLKIQPAKLEDSAVYLCASTRGRGTEAFFGQGTRLTVV.

This clone turned up a few times. J is TRBJ1-1 and V is TRBV28; D is possibly TRBD1 (6 bases). V was trimmed by 7 bases and J by 1 base, leaving 16 bases between them. The germline V gene has CDR1 MDHEN and CDR2 SYDVKM. CDR3 size: 15 residues. CDR3 bases: TGTGCCAGCACGAACGAGGGCAGGGGGAACACTGAAGCTTTCTTT. Its protein product is CASTNEGRGNTEAFF.

This clone has more than one count but fewer than ten. The V call is TRBV28, the J call TRBJ1-6; 8 bases agree with TRBD1. The junction had 5 bases not matched to a gene; V was cut back by 6 bases and J by 7 bases. Germline CDR1 and CDR2: MDHEN and SYDVKM. There are 14 residues in the CDR3. The DNA for the CDR3 is TGTGCCAGCAGCCAAACAGGGGGGAATTCACCCCTCCACTTT. As protein: CASSQTGGNSPLHF.

The V gene is TRBV6-5, the J gene TRBJ2-5; 8 bases are a match to TRBD1. The J segment lost 5 bases and the V segment lost 6 bases, leaving 11 bases of the junction unmatched. CDR3 length: 15 amino acids. CDR1 is MNHEY and CDR2 is SVGAGI in the germline V gene. The CDR3: CASSSEQGVLETQYF. The CDR3, as DNA: TGTGCCAGCAGCAGTGAACAGGGGGTGTTGGAGACCCAGTACTTC.

V usage is TRBV28 and J usage is TRBJ2-5; D not certain. Trimming stripped 4 bases from V and 7 bases from J, with 16 bases between. The CDR3 totals 14 residues. From germline, CDR1 is MDHEN and CDR2 SYDVKM. CDR3 in DNA: TGTGCCAGCAGTTCCCTGCAGGCTGTGCGGACCCAGTACTTC. Residues: CASSSLQAVRTQYF.

The chain joins TRBV2 to TRBJ1-1; 11 bases align to TRBD1. The CDR3 covers 15 residues. The V gene end was trimmed by 2 bases and the J gene end by 4 bases; junction bases not matched to a gene: 3. The germline V gene encodes CDR1 SNHLY and CDR2 FYNNEI. The DNA of the CDR3 is TGTGCCAGCAGTGAAATGGGGACAGGGGGCACTGAAGCTTTCTTT. Amino acids: CASSEMGTGGTEAFF.

The chain uses TRBV5-4 and TRBJ2-2, with D possibly matching TRBD2 (7 bases). The length of the CDR3 is 12 residues. CDR1 SGHNT and CDR2 YYREEE come from the germline V gene (reference sequence). The germline V and J ends were trimmed by 9 bases and 6 bases, with 12 bases remaining between them. CDR3 residues: CATLGGPGELFF. As DNA, the CDR3 is TGTGCCACCCTCGGGGGGCCCGGGGAGCTGTTTTTT.

This clone was seen only a few times. The V gene is TRBV5-4, the J gene TRBJ2-7; D might be TRBD1 (5 bases). Between the trimmed V and J ends, which lost 6 bases and 3 bases, there was a span of 16 bases. The germline V gene encodes CDR1 SGHNT and CDR2 YYREEE (reference sequence). This CDR3 region has 14 residues. Here the CDR3 DNA reads TGTGCCAGCACTATCAAGGGGCCTAACTACGAGCAGTACTTC. It codes for CASTIKGPNYEQYF.

The chain couples TRBV11-2 to TRBJ2-7, with D tentatively TRBD1 (7 bases). CDR3 length equals 11 residues. Germline lookup yields CDR1 SGHAT and CDR2 FQNNGV. Between the trimmed V and J ends, which lost 5 bases and 6 bases, there was a span of 8 bases. CDR3 in DNA: TGTGCCAGCAGCCAGGGGGGCGAGCAGTACTTC. Translated, it gives CASSQGGEQYF.

J is TRBJ2-5 and V is TRBV7-8, with 13 bases fitting TRBD2. The CDR3 runs to 17 residues. The V gene's germline CDR1 is SGHVS and CDR2 FQNEAQ. V was pared by 5 bases and J by 2 bases, with 8 bases of the junction left unmatched. The CDR3 region is CASSRTSGSFEQETQYF. The DNA for the CDR3 is TGTGCCAGCAGCAGGACTAGCGGGAGCTTTGAACAAGAGACCCAGTACTTC. The full variable domain, in which reference TRBV7-8 and TRBJ2-5 provide the parts outside the CDR3, is GAGVSQSPRYKVAKRGQDVALRCDPISGHVSLFWYQQALGQGPEFLTYFQNEAQLDKSGLPSDRFFAERPEGSVSTLKIQRTQQEDSAVYLCASSRTSGSFEQETQYFGPGTRLLVL.

J is TRBJ1-2 and V is TRBV29-1; D is undetermined. The V and J ends lost 4 bases and 1 base respectively, with 13 bases between them. This CDR3 is 14 amino acids long. Germline CDR1 is SQVTM and CDR2 is ANQGSEA. CDR3 residues: CSVVAEAFNYGYTF. CDR3 sequence (DNA): TGCAGCGTTGTAGCCGAGGCCTTTAACTATGGCTACACCTTC. Complete variable domain (other parts from reference TRBV29-1 and TRBJ1-2): SAVISQKPSRDICQRGTSLTIQCQVDSQVTMMFWYRQQPGQSLTLIATANQGSEATYESGFVIDKFPISRPNLTFSTLTVSNMSPEDSSIYLCSVVAEAFNYGYTFGSGTRLTVV.

CDR3 protein: CASSLGGQSEQFF. The CDR3 DNA follows: TGTGCCAGCAGTTTAGGGGGGCAATCCGAGCAGTTCTTC. The gene calls are TRBV12-3 or TRBV12-4 and TRBJ2-1, with D possibly being TRBD1 (6 bases). CDR3 size: 13 residues. V was pared by 1 base and J by 10 bases, with 11 bases between.

This rearrangement joins TRBV7-9 to TRBJ1-1; D unresolved. This CDR3 has 11 amino acids. Germline CDR1 reads SEHNR; CDR2 reads FQNEAQ (reference sequence). V was clipped by 5 bases and J by 3 bases, with 4 bases between them. The CDR3 DNA sequence: TGTGCCAGCAGCCCCGACACTGAAGCTTTCTTT. This encodes CASSPDTEAFF.

V usage is TRBV5-1 and J usage is TRBJ1-3; 9 bases are shared with TRBD1. V shed 3 bases and J 2 bases; nucleotides not matched to a gene: 6. The length of the CDR3 is 16 residues. CDR1 and CDR2 (germline): SGHRS, YFSETQ. The CDR3 bases are TGCGCCAGCAGCTCACTGGGACAGGGTCCTGGAAACACCATATATTTT. Amino acids: CASSSLGQGPGNTIYF.

The rearrangement uses TRBV12-5 and TRBJ2-6, with 9 bases that match TRBD1. V lost 1 base to trimming and J lost 0 bases; unmatched junction nucleotides: 13. Germline V gene lookup returns CDR1 LGHNT and CDR2 FRNRAP. The CDR3 covers 21 residues. In nucleotides, the CDR3 is TGTGCTAGTGGTTTGGCCGTCGGGACAGGGTCGTTCCTCTCTGGGGCCAACGTCCTGACTTTC. Translating it yields CASGLAVGTGSFLSGANVLTF.

The genes are TRBV12-3 or TRBV12-4 and TRBJ2-7; tentative D call: TRBD1 (5 bases). V was cut by 4 bases and J by 2 bases, with 6 bases left in between. The length of the CDR3 is 12 residues. The CDR3 reads CASSWGPYEQYF. The CDR3 nucleotides are TGTGCCAGCAGTTGGGGCCCCTACGAGCAGTACTTC.

On this clone: The sample carries other DNA sequences with the same CDR3. The chain employs TRBV5-1 and TRBJ1-2; TRBD1 might be the D (5 bases). Germline loops: CDR1 SGHRS, CDR2 YFSETQ. CDR3 length: 13 residues. Trimming cost V 0 bases and J 8 bases, with 11 bases left between them. CDR3 bases: TGCGCCAGCAGCTTGGGGCAGGGCGGAGGCTACACCTTC. Protein: CASSLGQGGGYTF.

V is TRBV6-2 or TRBV6-3 and J is TRBJ1-2; weak D call: TRBD1 (6 bases). With 5 bases removed from V and 2 bases from J, the gap between germline ends came to 12 bases. Looked up from germline, CDR1 is MNHEY and CDR2 is SVGEGT. This CDR3 region has 14 residues. In DNA form, the CDR3 reads TGTGCCAGCAGTGGGGGCTCAGGGAACTATGGCTACACCTTC. As protein: CASSGGSGNYGYTF.